Listed below are T cell receptor beta chains from one sample, sequenced in a study of blood T cell repertoires in COVID-19. The data were produced by immunoSEQ multiplex PCR, yet TCRdb's version contains in-frame clones alone and is incomplete. The repertoire consists of tens of thousands of clones, with 80% to 90% occurring once and the leading ten covering around 40%. The sample taken for sequencing was peripheral blood. The receptors shown here come from a human donor in a cohort sampled during active COVID-19. Each CDR3 is given with its conserved first and last residue. Each record gives: D gene, V gene, clone size, J gene, CDR3 protein, CDR3 DNA. D genes are given only for firm matches. The listing skips clone size in some rows; elsewhere it reads once, few, many or a size class.

D: .; V: TRBV2; size: .; J: TRBJ1-2; CDR3: CASSTVSSYGYTF; DNA: TGTGCCAGCAGTACGGTTTCAAGCTATGGCTACACCTTC
D: TRBD1; V: TRBV18; size: .; J: TRBJ1-1; CDR3: CASSPTGGKTEAFF; DNA: TGTGCCAGCTCACCGACAGGGGGTAAGACTGAAGCTTTCTTT
D: .; V: TRBV18; size: .; J: TRBJ2-7; CDR3: CASSPSSVTYYEQYF; DNA: TGTGCCAGCTCACCATCCAGCGTAACCTACTACGAGCAGTACTTC
D: .; V: TRBV7-2; size: .; J: TRBJ2-1; CDR3: CASSFGGLTPYNEQFF; DNA: TGTGCCAGCAGCTTCGGGGGACTTACCCCCTACAATGAGCAGTTCTTC
D: TRBD1; V: TRBV6-5; size: .; J: TRBJ2-7; CDR3: CASSKAGQGTYEQYF; DNA: TGTGCCAGCAGCAAGGCGGGACAGGGAACCTACGAGCAGTACTTC
D: TRBD2; V: TRBV7-9; size: once; J: TRBJ2-1; CDR3: CASSLGLAGVFEQFF; DNA: TGTGCCAGCAGCTTGGGACTAGCAGGGGTTTTCGAGCAGTTCTTC
D: TRBD1; V: TRBV28; size: .; J: TRBJ2-7; CDR3: CASRRDSSYEQYF; DNA: TGTGCCAGCCGCCGGGACAGCTCCTACGAGCAGTACTTC
D: TRBD1; V: TRBV7-8; size: .; J: TRBJ1-4; CDR3: CASSHTGTGATNEKLFF; DNA: TGTGCCAGCAGCCATACCGGGACAGGCGCAACTAATGAAAAACTGTTTTTT
D: .; V: TRBV7-9; size: .; J: TRBJ1-4; CDR3: CASSLLTESNEKLFF; DNA: TGTGCCAGCAGCTTACTGACAGAAAGTAATGAAAAACTGTTTTTT
D: TRBD1; V: TRBV6-4; size: .; J: TRBJ2-7; CDR3: CAGIPGQGAYEQYF; DNA: TGTGCCGGGATTCCGGGACAGGGGGCCTACGAGCAGTACTTC
D: TRBD1; V: TRBV18; size: .; J: TRBJ1-1; CDR3: CASSQRQGSSTEAFF; DNA: TGTGCCAGCTCACAGAGACAGGGGTCCTCAACTGAAGCTTTCTTT
D: .; V: TRBV7-2; size: .; J: TRBJ2-3; CDR3: CASSLGLKTDTQYF; DNA: TGTGCCAGCAGCTTAGGACTAAAAACAGATACGCAGTATTTT
D: .; V: TRBV20-1; size: .; J: TRBJ1-1; CDR3: CSAAGNSEAFF; DNA: TGCAGTGCTGCGGGGAACTCTGAAGCTTTCTTT